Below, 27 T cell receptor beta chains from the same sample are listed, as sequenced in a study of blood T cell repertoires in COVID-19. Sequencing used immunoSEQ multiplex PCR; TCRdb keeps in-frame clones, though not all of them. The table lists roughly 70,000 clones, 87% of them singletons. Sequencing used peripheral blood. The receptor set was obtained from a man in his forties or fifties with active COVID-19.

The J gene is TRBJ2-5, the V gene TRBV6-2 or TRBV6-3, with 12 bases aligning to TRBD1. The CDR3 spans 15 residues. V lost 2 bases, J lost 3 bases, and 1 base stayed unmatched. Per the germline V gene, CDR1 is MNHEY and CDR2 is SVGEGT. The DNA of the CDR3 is TGTGCCAGCAGTTACGGGACAGGGGGCAAAGAGACCCAGTACTTC. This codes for CASSYGTGGKETQYF.

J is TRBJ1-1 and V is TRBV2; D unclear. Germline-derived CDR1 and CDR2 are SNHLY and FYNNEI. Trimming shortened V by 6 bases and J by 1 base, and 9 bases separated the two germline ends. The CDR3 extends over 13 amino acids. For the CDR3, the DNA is TGTGCCAGCAGGGAGACGGGGAACACTGAAGCTTTCTTT. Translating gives CASRETGNTEAFF.

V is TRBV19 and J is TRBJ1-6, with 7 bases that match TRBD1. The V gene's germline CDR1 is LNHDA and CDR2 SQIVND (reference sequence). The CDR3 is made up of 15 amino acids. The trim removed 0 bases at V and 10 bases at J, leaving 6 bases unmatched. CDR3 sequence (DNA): TGTGCCAGTAGTATAGAAAAACAGGGGCGATCACCCCTCCACTTT. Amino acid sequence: CASSIEKQGRSPLHF.

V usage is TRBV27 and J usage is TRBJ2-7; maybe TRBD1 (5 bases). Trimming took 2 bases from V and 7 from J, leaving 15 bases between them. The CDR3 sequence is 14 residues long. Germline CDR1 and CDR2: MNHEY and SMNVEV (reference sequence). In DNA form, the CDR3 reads TGTGCCAGCAGTTTAAACATCAGGGTCGGGGAGCAGTACTTC. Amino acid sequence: CASSLNIRVGEQYF.

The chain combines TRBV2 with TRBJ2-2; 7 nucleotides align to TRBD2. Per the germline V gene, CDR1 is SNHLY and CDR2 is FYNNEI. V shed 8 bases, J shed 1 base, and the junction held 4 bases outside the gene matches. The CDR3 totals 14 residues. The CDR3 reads CASGGTMNTGELFF. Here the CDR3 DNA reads TGTGCCAGCGGCGGGACTATGAACACCGGGGAGCTGTTTTTT. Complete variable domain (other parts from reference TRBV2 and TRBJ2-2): EPEVTQTPSHQVTQMGQEVILRCVPISNHLYFYWYRQILGQKVEFLVSFYNNEISEKSEIFDDQFSVERPDGSNFTLKIRSTKLEDSAMYFCASGGTMNTGELFFGEGSRLTVL.

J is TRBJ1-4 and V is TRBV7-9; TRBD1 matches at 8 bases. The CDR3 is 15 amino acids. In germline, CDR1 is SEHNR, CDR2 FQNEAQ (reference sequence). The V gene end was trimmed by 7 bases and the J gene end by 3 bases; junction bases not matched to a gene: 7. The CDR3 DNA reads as TGTGCCAGCACCACTCAGGGGGCGGCTAATGAAAAACTGTTTTTT. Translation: CASTTQGAANEKLFF.

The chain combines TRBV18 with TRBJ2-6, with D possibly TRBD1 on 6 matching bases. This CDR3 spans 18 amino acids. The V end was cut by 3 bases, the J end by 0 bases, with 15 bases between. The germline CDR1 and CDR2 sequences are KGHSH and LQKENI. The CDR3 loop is CASSPLSRGSSGANVLTF. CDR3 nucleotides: TGTGCCAGCTCACCTCTCAGCAGGGGCAGCTCTGGGGCCAACGTCCTGACTTTC. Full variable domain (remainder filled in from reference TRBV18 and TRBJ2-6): NAGVMQNPRHLVRRRGQEARLRCSPMKGHSHVYWYRQLPEEGLKFMVYLQKENIIDESGMPKERFSAEFPKEGPSILRIQQVVRGDSAAYFCASSPLSRGSSGANVLTFGAGSRLTVL.

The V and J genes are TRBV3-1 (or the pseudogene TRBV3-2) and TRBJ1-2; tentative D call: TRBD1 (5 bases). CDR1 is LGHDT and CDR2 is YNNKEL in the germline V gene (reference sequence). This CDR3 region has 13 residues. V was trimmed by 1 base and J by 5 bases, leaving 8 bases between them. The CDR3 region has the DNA TGTGCCAGCAGCCAAGTGGACACTTATGGCTACACCTTC. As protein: CASSQVDTYGYTF.

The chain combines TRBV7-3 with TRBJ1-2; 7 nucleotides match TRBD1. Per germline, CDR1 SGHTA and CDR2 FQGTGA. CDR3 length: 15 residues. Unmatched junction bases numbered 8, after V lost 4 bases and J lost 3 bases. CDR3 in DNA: TGTGCCAGCAGCTCGACAGGGACCTTGGACTATGGCTACACCTTC. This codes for CASSSTGTLDYGYTF.

CDR3 nucleotides: TGCGCCAGCAGCCCCTACAGGGGATCAAACTATGGCTACACCTTC. Protein sequence: CASSPYRGSNYGYTF. The chain joins TRBV5-1 to TRBJ1-2; 7 bases match TRBD1. Trimming took 4 bases from V and 2 from J; bases not matched to a gene: 8. Per germline, CDR1 SGHRS and CDR2 YFSETQ. This CDR3 spans 15 amino acids.

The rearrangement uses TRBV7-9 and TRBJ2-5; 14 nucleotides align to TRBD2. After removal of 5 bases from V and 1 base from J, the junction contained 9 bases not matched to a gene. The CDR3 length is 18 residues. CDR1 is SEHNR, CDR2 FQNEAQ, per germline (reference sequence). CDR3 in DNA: TGTGCCAGCAGCCCCGGGACTAGCGGGAGATCTGGCCAAGAGACCCAGTACTTC. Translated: CASSPGTSGRSGQETQYF. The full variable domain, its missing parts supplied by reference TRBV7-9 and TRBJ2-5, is DTGVSQNPRHKITKRGQNVTFRCDPISEHNRLYWYRQTLGQGPEFLTYFQNEAQLEKSRLLSDRFSAERPKGSFSTLEIQRTEQGDSAMYLCASSPGTSGRSGQETQYFGPGTRLLVL.

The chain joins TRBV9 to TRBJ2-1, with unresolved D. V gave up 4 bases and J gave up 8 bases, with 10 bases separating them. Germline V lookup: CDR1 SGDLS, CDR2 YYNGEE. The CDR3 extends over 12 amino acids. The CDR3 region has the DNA TGTGCCAGCAGCTCCAAATGGCATGAGCAGTTCTTC. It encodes CASSSKWHEQFF. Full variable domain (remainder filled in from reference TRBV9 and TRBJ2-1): DSGVTQTPKHLITATGQRVTLRCSPRSGDLSVYWYQQSLDQGLQFLIQYYNGEERAKGNILERFSAQQFPDLHSELNLSSLELGDSALYFCASSSKWHEQFFGPGTRLTVL.

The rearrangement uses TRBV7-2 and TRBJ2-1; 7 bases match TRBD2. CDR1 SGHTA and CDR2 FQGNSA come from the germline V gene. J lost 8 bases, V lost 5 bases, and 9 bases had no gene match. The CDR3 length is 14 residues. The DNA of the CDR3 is TGTGCCAGCAGCCCATGGACTAGTTCGCATGAGCAGTTCTTC. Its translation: CASSPWTSSHEQFF.

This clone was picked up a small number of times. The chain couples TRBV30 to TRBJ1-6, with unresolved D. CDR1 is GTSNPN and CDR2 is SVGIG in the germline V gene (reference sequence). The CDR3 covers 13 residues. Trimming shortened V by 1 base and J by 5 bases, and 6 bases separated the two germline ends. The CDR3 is CAWSETDNSPLHF. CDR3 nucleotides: TGTGCCTGGAGTGAAACTGATAATTCACCCCTCCACTTT.

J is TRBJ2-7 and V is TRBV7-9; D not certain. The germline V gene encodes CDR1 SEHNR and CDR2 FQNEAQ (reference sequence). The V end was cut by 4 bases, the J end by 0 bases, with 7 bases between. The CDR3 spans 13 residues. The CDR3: CASSSSSSYEQYF. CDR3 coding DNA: TGTGCCAGCAGCTCCTCCAGCTCCTACGAGCAGTACTTC.

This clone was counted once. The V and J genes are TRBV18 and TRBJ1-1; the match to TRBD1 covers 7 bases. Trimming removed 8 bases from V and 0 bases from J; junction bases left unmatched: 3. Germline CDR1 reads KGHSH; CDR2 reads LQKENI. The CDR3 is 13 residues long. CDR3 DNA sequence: TGTGCCAGCCGGGGACAGATGAACACTGAAGCTTTCTTT. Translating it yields CASRGQMNTEAFF.

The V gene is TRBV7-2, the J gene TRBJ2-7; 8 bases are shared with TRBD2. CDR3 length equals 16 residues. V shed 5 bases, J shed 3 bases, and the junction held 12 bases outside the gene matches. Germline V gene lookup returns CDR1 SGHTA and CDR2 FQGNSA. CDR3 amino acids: CASSRQSGGLRYEQYF. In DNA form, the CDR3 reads TGTGCCAGCAGCCGGCAGTCGGGAGGGCTGCGCTACGAGCAGTACTTC.

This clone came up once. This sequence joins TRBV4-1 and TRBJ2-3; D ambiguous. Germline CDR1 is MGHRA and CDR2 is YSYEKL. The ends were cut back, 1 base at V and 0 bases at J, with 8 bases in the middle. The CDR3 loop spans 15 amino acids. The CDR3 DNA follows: TGCGCCAGCAGCCAAGTAGGAGCGAGCACAGATACGCAGTATTTT. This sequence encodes CASSQVGASTDTQYF.

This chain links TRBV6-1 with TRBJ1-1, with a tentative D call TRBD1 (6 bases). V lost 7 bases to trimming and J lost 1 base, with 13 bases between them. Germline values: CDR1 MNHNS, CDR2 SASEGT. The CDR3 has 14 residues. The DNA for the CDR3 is TGTGCCAGCATTGCCGGGACAACGAACACTGAAGCTTTCTTT. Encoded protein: CASIAGTTNTEAFF.

The CDR3 DNA reads as TGCGCCAGCAGCCTCGAACGTTCGGGGTCACCCTCCTACAATGAGCAGTTCTTC. Residues: CASSLERSGSPSYNEQFF. The V gene is TRBV4-3, the J gene TRBJ2-1; possible D gene TRBD2, 5 bases. Trimming removed 4 bases from V and 0 bases from J, with 19 bases in between. The CDR3 has 18 residues. Germline V gene sequence: CDR1 LGHNA, CDR2 YSLEER.

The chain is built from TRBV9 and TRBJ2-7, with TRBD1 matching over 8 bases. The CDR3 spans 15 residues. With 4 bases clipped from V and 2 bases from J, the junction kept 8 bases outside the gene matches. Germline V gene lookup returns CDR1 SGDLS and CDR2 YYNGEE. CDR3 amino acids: CASSPRTGWAYEQYF. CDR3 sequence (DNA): TGTGCCAGCAGCCCCCGGACAGGGTGGGCCTACGAGCAGTACTTC.

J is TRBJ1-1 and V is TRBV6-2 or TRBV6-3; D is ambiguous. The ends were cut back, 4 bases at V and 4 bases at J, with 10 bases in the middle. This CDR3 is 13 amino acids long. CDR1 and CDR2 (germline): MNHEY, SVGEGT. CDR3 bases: TGTGCCAGCAGTTTATCCGGGAGCACTGAAGCTTTCTTT. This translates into CASSLSGSTEAFF.

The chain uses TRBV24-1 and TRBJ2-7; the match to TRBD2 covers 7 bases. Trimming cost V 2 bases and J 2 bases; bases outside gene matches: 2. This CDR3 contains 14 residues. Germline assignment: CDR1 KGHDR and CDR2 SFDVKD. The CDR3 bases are TGTGCCACCAGTGATTCTAGCGGCCCCTACGAGCAGTACTTC. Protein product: CATSDSSGPYEQYF.

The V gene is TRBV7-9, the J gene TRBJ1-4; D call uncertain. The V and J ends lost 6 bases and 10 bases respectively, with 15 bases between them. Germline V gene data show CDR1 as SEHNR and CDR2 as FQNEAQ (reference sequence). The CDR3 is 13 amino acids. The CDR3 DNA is TGTGCCAGCAGTCTAGGCACTTACGGAAAACTGTTTTTT. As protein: CASSLGTYGKLFF.

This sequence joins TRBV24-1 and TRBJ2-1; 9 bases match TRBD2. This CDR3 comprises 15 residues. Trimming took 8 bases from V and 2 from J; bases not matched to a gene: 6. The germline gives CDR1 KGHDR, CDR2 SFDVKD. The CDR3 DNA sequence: TGTGCCACCAAAGGGACTAGCCGCCCCTACAATGAGCAGTTCTTC. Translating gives CATKGTSRPYNEQFF.

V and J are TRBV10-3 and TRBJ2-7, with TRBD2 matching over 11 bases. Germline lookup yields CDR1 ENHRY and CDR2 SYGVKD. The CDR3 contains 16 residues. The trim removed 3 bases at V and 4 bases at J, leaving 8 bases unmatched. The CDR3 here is CAISESRLAGNYEQYF. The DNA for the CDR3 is TGTGCCATCAGTGAATCGAGACTAGCGGGAAATTACGAGCAGTACTTC.

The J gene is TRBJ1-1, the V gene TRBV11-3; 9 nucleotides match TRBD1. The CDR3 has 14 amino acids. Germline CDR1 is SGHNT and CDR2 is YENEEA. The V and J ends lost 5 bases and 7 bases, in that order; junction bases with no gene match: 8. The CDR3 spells CASSPGTGNGEAFF. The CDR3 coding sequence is TGTGCCAGCAGCCCAGGGACAGGGAACGGTGAAGCTTTCTTT. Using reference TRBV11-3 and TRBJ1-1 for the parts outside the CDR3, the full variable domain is EAGVVQSPRYKIIEKKQPVAFWCNPISGHNTLYWYLQNLGQGPELLIRYENEEAVDDSQLPKDRFSAERLKGVDSTLKIQPAELGDSAVYLCASSPGTGNGEAFFGQGTRLTVV.